Listed here are 27 T cell receptor beta chains from one sample, sequenced in a study of blood T cell repertoires in COVID-19 (dated by TCRdb to 2020 to 2022). The library was generated by the immunoSEQ multiplex PCR assay. Drawn from immuneACCESS, this table holds only the in-frame rearrangements with V and J called that TCRdb kept. Clones are partly lost; checked studies trace under half to an unresolved V gene and leave the rest unexplained. This sample lists fewer than 400,000 clones; 85% were detected once. The ten most abundant clones make up 1.5% to 2% of the sample. The sequenced sample consisted of PBMCs or T cells enriched from blood (not recorded which). Receptors were obtained from a woman in her twenties or thirties who had been exposed to COVID-19.

The V gene is TRBV30, the J gene TRBJ2-1; D is perhaps TRBD2 (5 bases). Germline loops: CDR1 GTSNPN, CDR2 SVGIG (reference sequence). CDR3 length equals 14 residues. V was pared by 2 bases and J by 9 bases, with 17 bases between. CDR3 DNA sequence: TGTGCCTGGAGTTTTCTGGACTCCGATTTTGAGCAGTTCTTC. Translating it yields CAWSFLDSDFEQFF.

The J gene is TRBJ2-7, the V gene TRBV6-5; the match to TRBD1 covers 7 bases. Germline lookup yields CDR1 MNHEY and CDR2 SVGAGI. Trimming at V came to 4 bases and at J to 3 bases, leaving 6 bases not matched to a gene. CDR3 length equals 14 residues. This CDR3 is CASSLDRERYEQYF. CDR3 coding DNA: TGTGCCAGCAGTTTAGACAGGGAACGCTACGAGCAGTACTTC.

The V gene is TRBV6-2 or TRBV6-3, the J gene TRBJ2-7; 11 bases match TRBD1. V dropped 3 bases and J dropped 4; count of bases not matched to a gene: 8. CDR1 MNHEY and CDR2 SVGEGT come from the germline V gene. This CDR3 is built from 16 residues. CDR3 in DNA: TGTGCCAGCAGTTATTCCCGGGACAGGGGGACGTACGAGCAGTACTTC. This sequence encodes CASSYSRDRGTYEQYF.

The chain carries TRBV4-2 and TRBJ1-2; 7 nucleotides align to TRBD1. The CDR3 is made up of 15 amino acids. V lost 4 bases to trimming and J lost 3 bases; unmatched junction nucleotides: 8. Germline CDR1 and CDR2: LGHNA and YNFKEQ. CDR3 nucleotide sequence: TGTGCCAGCAGCCCCTTAGGACAGGTTTACTATGGCTACACCTTC. It yields the protein CASSPLGQVYYGYTF.

V is TRBV13 and J is TRBJ2-7; 7 positions match TRBD1. V lost 1 base, J lost 9 bases, and 6 bases stayed unmatched. This CDR3 contains 13 residues. The V gene's germline CDR1 is PRHDT and CDR2 FYEKMQ (reference sequence). CDR3 sequence (DNA): TGTGCCAGCAGCTTAGCCGACAGGGTGGGGCAGTACTTC. Translation: CASSLADRVGQYF.

The chain employs TRBV6-2 or TRBV6-3 and TRBJ2-3; TRBD2 is a possible D gene (6 bases). The germline CDR1 and CDR2 sequences are MNHEY and SVGEGT. The length of the CDR3 is 15 residues. The germline V and J ends were trimmed by 4 bases and 1 base, with 12 bases remaining between them. The CDR3 is CASSFAVAGTDTQYF. The CDR3 nucleotides are TGTGCCAGCAGTTTCGCGGTAGCGGGCACAGATACGCAGTATTTT.

The rearrangement links TRBV9 to TRBJ1-2; 7 bases are shared with TRBD1. The CDR3 runs to 14 residues. CDR1 is SGDLS and CDR2 is YYNGEE in the germline V gene. With 3 bases clipped from V and 5 bases from J, the junction kept 7 bases outside the gene matches. CDR3 region: CASSGTGRWYGYTF. Written as DNA, the CDR3 is TGTGCCAGCAGCGGGACAGGACGATGGTATGGCTACACCTTC.

This chain links TRBV29-1 with TRBJ1-1; 11 nucleotides match TRBD1. CDR1 is SQVTM and CDR2 is ANQGSEA in the germline V gene. V dropped 6 bases and J dropped 1; count of bases not matched to a gene: 10. CDR3 length: 16 residues. CDR3 DNA: TGCAGCGTAGATGACGGGACAGGGGGGAGGAACACTGAAGCTTTCTTT. Translation gives CSVDDGTGGRNTEAFF. The entire variable domain, with the rest obtained from reference TRBV29-1 and TRBJ1-1, is as follows: SAVISQKPSRDICQRGTSLTIQCQVDSQVTMMFWYRQQPGQSLTLIATANQGSEATYESGFVIDKFPISRPNLTFSTLTVSNMSPEDSSIYLCSVDDGTGGRNTEAFFGQGTRLTVV.

The gene calls are TRBV9 and TRBJ1-2; 7 bases are a match to TRBD1. The V segment lost 2 bases and the J segment 2 bases; nucleotides outside the gene matches: 3. The V gene's germline CDR1 is SGDLS and CDR2 YYNGEE. The CDR3 length is 14 residues. The DNA for the CDR3 is TGTGCCAGCAGCGTCCTGACAGGGAACTATGGCTACACCTTC. As protein: CASSVLTGNYGYTF. Drawing the rest from reference TRBV9 and TRBJ1-2, the complete variable domain is DSGVTQTPKHLITATGQRVTLRCSPRSGDLSVYWYQQSLDQGLQFLIQYYNGEERAKGNILERFSAQQFPDLHSELNLSSLELGDSALYFCASSVLTGNYGYTFGSGTRLTVV.

V and J are TRBV6-5 and TRBJ1-1; D not resolved. The CDR3 covers 15 residues. Trimming left V 2 bases short and J 0 bases short, with 10 bases between. Germline-derived CDR1 and CDR2 are MNHEY and SVGAGI. The CDR3 coding sequence is TGTGCCAGCAGTTACGCCCAGAACATGAACACTGAAGCTTTCTTT. Protein sequence: CASSYAQNMNTEAFF.

This chain uses TRBV5-4 with TRBJ2-3; no clear D gene. The CDR3 is 13 amino acids. The V and J ends lost 5 bases and 0 bases respectively, with 7 bases between them. Germline V gene sequence: CDR1 SGHNT, CDR2 YYREEE (reference sequence). The CDR3 DNA is TGTGCCAGCAGGCTACGAAGCACAGATACGCAGTATTTT. Translating gives CASRLRSTDTQYF.

This chain joins TRBV6-4 and TRBJ1-6; unclear D gene. The germline CDR1 and CDR2 sequences are MRHNA and SNTAGT. The CDR3 consists of 13 residues. The germline V and J ends were trimmed by 6 bases and 8 bases, with 11 bases remaining between them. This CDR3 reads CASRREVDSPLHF. CDR3 DNA: TGTGCCAGCAGGCGGGAGGTGGATTCACCCCTCCACTTT.

The chain recombines TRBV5-1 with TRBJ1-2; 8 bases align to TRBD1. With 2 bases clipped from V and 2 bases from J, the junction kept 8 bases outside the gene matches. Per germline, CDR1 SGHRS and CDR2 YFSETQ. This CDR3 spans 16 amino acids. DNA of the CDR3: TGCGCCAGCAGCTTATTTCAGGGGGCGCGAAACTATGGCTACACCTTC. Protein: CASSLFQGARNYGYTF.

The rearrangement links TRBV10-3 to TRBJ1-2, with 7 nucleotides matching TRBD1. V gave up 3 bases and J gave up 3 bases; unmatched junction bases: 7. The CDR3 extends over 15 amino acids. Germline V gene data show CDR1 as ENHRY and CDR2 as SYGVKD. CDR3 nucleotides: TGTGCCATCAGTGAACCCGACAGGGATGACTATGGCTACACCTTC. Encoded protein: CAISEPDRDDYGYTF.

The rearrangement joins TRBV7-6 to TRBJ2-3, with 8 bases fitting TRBD2. The J segment lost 5 bases and the V segment lost 5 bases, leaving 6 bases of the junction unmatched. Germline CDR1 reads SGHVS; CDR2 reads FNYEAQ. This CDR3 has 14 residues. The chain's CDR3 is CASSRAGGRDTQYF. The DNA for the CDR3 is TGTGCCAGCAGCCGTGCGGGGGGTCGAGATACGCAGTATTTT.

The chain combines TRBV7-2 with TRBJ2-5, with 9 bases aligning to TRBD1. Per germline, CDR1 SGHTA and CDR2 FQGNSA. With 7 bases clipped from V and 2 bases from J, the junction kept 8 bases outside the gene matches. The CDR3 extends over 15 amino acids. The CDR3 DNA sequence: TGTGCCAGCAAACGGGACAGGGTTACGCAAGAGACCCAGTACTTC. It is translated as CASKRDRVTQETQYF.

The chain couples TRBV15 to TRBJ1-1; unclear D gene. The CDR3 has 19 residues. Looked up from germline, CDR1 is LNHNV and CDR2 is YYDKDF (reference sequence). Trimming took 3 bases from V and 1 from J, leaving 24 bases between them. CDR3 loop: CATSRRHNPIAPGNTEAFF. CDR3 bases: TGTGCCACCAGCAGGAGACATAACCCTATCGCCCCAGGGAACACTGAAGCTTTCTTT.

This sequence joins TRBV28 and TRBJ2-7; tentatively, D is TRBD1 (6 bases). CDR1 MDHEN and CDR2 SYDVKM come from the germline V gene. V shed 5 bases and J shed 2 bases, with 13 bases lying between them. This CDR3 has 14 amino acids. The CDR3 sequence: CASSPNRAAYEQYF. The CDR3 nucleotides are TGTGCCAGCAGTCCTAACAGGGCCGCCTACGAGCAGTACTTC.

Only a few counts were recorded for this clone. The chain recombines TRBV12-5 with TRBJ1-3, with 7 bases matching TRBD1. The junction had 5 bases not matched to a gene; V was cut back by 2 bases and J by 4 bases. The CDR3 is 15 residues long. Per the germline V gene, CDR1 is LGHNT and CDR2 is FRNRAP. The CDR3 coding sequence is TGTGCTAGTGGTTTGACAGGGGCGCGAGGAAACACCATATATTTT. Translated: CASGLTGARGNTIYF.

The table lists this clone with many counts. The rearrangement links TRBV14 to TRBJ1-6; the D gene is possibly TRBD1 (6 bases). The CDR3 is 14 amino acids. The germline V gene encodes CDR1 SGHDN and CDR2 FVKESK. Between the trimmed V and J ends, which lost 4 bases and 4 bases, there was a span of 8 bases. For the CDR3, the DNA is TGTGCCAGCAGCCCAGGACAGTATAATTCACCCCTCCACTTT. It translates to CASSPGQYNSPLHF.

Turning to this clone: The same CDR3 is also encoded by other DNA sequences in this sample. The chain links TRBV28 to TRBJ1-3; no firm D call. From germline, CDR1 is MDHEN and CDR2 SYDVKM. This CDR3 has 15 residues. V dropped 4 bases and J dropped 0 bases, with 10 bases sitting between them. CDR3 in DNA: TGTGCCAGCAGTTCGCCCGGGATCTCTGGAAACACCATATATTTT. It encodes CASSSPGISGNTIYF. Filled out from reference TRBV28 and TRBJ1-3, the complete variable domain reads DVKVTQSSRYLVKRTGEKVFLECVQDMDHENMFWYRQDPGLGLRLIYFSYDVKMKEKGDIPEGYSVSREKKERFSLILESASTNQTSMYLCASSSPGISGNTIYFGEGSWLTVV.

As concerns this clone: One end of the junction does not line up with germline, which may come from a read error. This chain uses TRBV27 with TRBJ2-7; 7 bases match TRBD2. This CDR3 has 15 amino acids. Per the germline V gene, CDR1 is MNHEY and CDR2 is SMNVEV (reference sequence). The CDR3 sequence is CASSISSGPSYEQYF. CDR3 DNA: TGTGCCAGCAGTATATCTAGCGGACCCTCCTACGAGCAGTACTTC.

Here the CDR3 reads CASSQQGVRRQFYNEQFF. CDR3 DNA: TGTGCCAGTAGTCAACAGGGGGTGAGGAGACAATTCTACAATGAGCAGTTCTTC. The chain has TRBV19 and TRBJ2-1, with 8 bases matching TRBD1. Germline V gene lookup returns CDR1 LNHDA and CDR2 SQIVND (reference sequence). The trim removed 5 bases at V and 3 bases at J, leaving 15 bases unmatched. The CDR3 extends over 18 amino acids.

The rearrangement joins TRBV2 to TRBJ1-2; a possible D gene is TRBD1 (5 bases). The CDR3 covers 15 residues. V was clipped by 4 bases and J by 4 bases, with 16 bases between them. The germline gives CDR1 SNHLY, CDR2 FYNNEI. The DNA for the CDR3 is TGTGCCAGCAGTGTAGCGACAGTTTCCCCCTATGGCTACACCTTC. Translating gives CASSVATVSPYGYTF.

This chain uses TRBV5-1 with TRBJ2-5, with 7 nucleotides matching TRBD2. This CDR3 contains 16 residues. The V gene end was trimmed by 9 bases and the J gene end by 5 bases; junction bases not matched to a gene: 19. CDR1 and CDR2 (germline): SGHRS, YFSETQ. The CDR3 bases are TGCGCCACCCGGGGCGGGGGTTTCGAGACGGTTGAGACCCAGTACTTC. This codes for CATRGGGFETVETQYF. The variable domain in full, with the rest retrieved from reference TRBV5-1 and TRBJ2-5, is KAGVTQTPRYLIKTRGQQVTLSCSPISGHRSVSWYQQTPGQGLQFLFEYFSETQRNKGNFPGRFSGRQFSNSRSEMNVSTLELGDSALYLCATRGGGFETVETQYFGPGTRLLVL.

Notes on this clone: Other DNA sequences within the sample encode an identical CDR3. The CDR3 region has the DNA TGTGCCAGCAGCCTTTACAGGGGCGGCTACACCTTC. Protein sequence: CASSLYRGGYTF. The rearrangement uses TRBV11-2 and TRBJ1-2; 7 bases fit TRBD1. The CDR3 is made up of 12 amino acids. V shed 5 bases and J 8 bases; nucleotides not matched to a gene: 5. In germline, CDR1 is SGHAT, CDR2 FQNNGV.

The chain is built from TRBV15 and TRBJ2-5, with a weak D call TRBD1 (5 bases). CDR1 and CDR2 from the germline V gene are LNHNV and YYDKDF (reference sequence). V was cut by 1 base and J by 2 bases, with 8 bases left in between. The CDR3 covers 14 residues. The CDR3 spells CATSRGQTQETQYF. Here the CDR3 DNA reads TGTGCCACCAGCAGAGGACAGACGCAAGAGACCCAGTACTTC.